These 15 T cell receptor beta chains came from one sample sequenced in a study of OX40 agonist ivuxolimab in advanced cancers. Assay used: immunoSEQ multiplex PCR; TCRdb lists only in-frame clones, some missing. The repertoire has some 79,000 clones, about 94% of them found once; the top ten carry around 0.4%. Material: CD4+ or CD8+ T cells sorted from blood, obtained in a trial of the OX40 agonist ivuxolimab. Receptors originate from an adult with an advanced solid tumor such as melanoma, head and neck, liver or kidney cancer.

The rearrangement links TRBV10-3 to TRBJ1-2; D not resolved. Germline assignment: CDR1 ENHRY and CDR2 SYGVKD. The CDR3 spans 13 residues. Trimming removed 0 bases from V and 3 bases from J, with 5 bases in between. The CDR3 region has the DNA TGTGCCATCAGTGAGTCAACTGACTATGGCTACACCTTC. It encodes CAISESTDYGYTF.

This rearrangement joins TRBV30 to TRBJ1-5; the D is unclear. V lost 2 bases to trimming and J lost 5 bases, with 10 bases between them. Germline values: CDR1 GTSNPN, CDR2 SVGIG (reference sequence). The CDR3 is 13 amino acids. The chain's CDR3 is CAWSSSSDQPQHF. DNA for the CDR3: TGTGCCTGGAGTTCTTCCTCTGATCAGCCCCAGCATTTT.

The rearrangement links TRBV7-2 to TRBJ2-5; 7 positions match TRBD2. The V gene end was trimmed by 10 bases and the J gene end by 3 bases; junction bases not matched to a gene: 5. The germline V gene has CDR1 SGHTA and CDR2 FQGNSA. This CDR3 contains 12 residues. The CDR3 region is CATRLAEETQYF. For the CDR3, the DNA is TGTGCCACACGACTAGCTGAAGAGACCCAGTACTTC.

The V and J genes are TRBV7-2 and TRBJ2-5; no definite D call. The CDR3 runs 12 residues. Germline V gives CDR1 SGHTA, CDR2 FQGNSA. Trimming stripped 5 bases from V and 0 bases from J, with 4 bases between. The CDR3 is CASSTYQETQYF. DNA of the CDR3: TGTGCCAGCAGCACGTACCAAGAGACCCAGTACTTC.

This clone appeared once. This chain uses TRBV19 with TRBJ1-2; 7 nucleotides align to TRBD1. V shed 5 bases and J 8 bases; nucleotides not matched to a gene: 17. The CDR3 runs 16 residues. Looked up from germline, CDR1 is LNHDA and CDR2 is SQIVND (reference sequence). The CDR3 sequence is CASSLSTGTVSTGYTF. CDR3 nucleotide sequence: TGTGCCAGTAGTTTATCCACCGGGACAGTCTCGACGGGCTACACCTTC.

The rearrangement links TRBV20-1 to TRBJ2-5, with D maybe TRBD1 (5 bases). This CDR3 contains 11 residues. Germline lookup yields CDR1 DFQATT and CDR2 SNEGSKA (reference sequence). DNA for the CDR3: TGCAGAGGGGTGGCTGGGGAGACCCAGTACTTC. This translates into CRGVAGETQYF.

This rearrangement joins TRBV6-5 to TRBJ1-3; D is unclear. V lost 2 bases, J lost 0 bases, and 8 bases lay in between. The CDR3 is 15 residues long. Germline loops: CDR1 MNHEY, CDR2 SVGAGI. The CDR3 is CASSYGVSSGNTIYF. CDR3 bases: TGTGCCAGCAGTTACGGGGTATCCTCTGGAAACACCATATATTTT.

J is TRBJ2-5 and V is TRBV5-5; TRBD2 agrees at 11 bases. CDR1 SGHKS and CDR2 YYEKEE come from the germline V gene (reference sequence). This CDR3 is built from 15 residues. Trimming took 2 bases from V and 5 from J; bases not matched to a gene: 5. The CDR3 nucleotides read TGTGCCAGCAGCTTATCTAGCGGGAGGTCCGAGACCCAGTACTTC. Its protein product is CASSLSSGRSETQYF.

The rearrangement links TRBV9 to TRBJ2-3; a weak D match, TRBD1 (6 bases). This CDR3 is 15 amino acids long. Germline values: CDR1 SGDLS, CDR2 YYNGEE. V was clipped by 4 bases and J by 4 bases, with 16 bases between them. CDR3 nucleotide sequence: TGTGCCAGCAGCCGTCGTAGCGAGGGGGCAGATACGCAGTATTTT. Translation gives CASSRRSEGADTQYF.

In DNA, the CDR3 is TGTGCCACTACTAGCGATTACTCCTACGAGCAGTACTTC. Protein product: CATTSDYSYEQYF. The V and J genes are TRBV6-1 and TRBJ2-7, with 7 bases identical to TRBD2. The CDR3 is 13 residues long. Germline CDR1 reads MNHNS; CDR2 reads SASEGT. Trimming removed 10 bases from V and 0 bases from J; junction bases left unmatched: 6.

The chain links TRBV5-1 to TRBJ2-1; 10 nucleotides line up with TRBD2. CDR3 length equals 15 residues. Germline V gives CDR1 SGHRS, CDR2 YFSETQ. The trim removed 2 bases at V and 4 bases at J, leaving 3 bases unmatched. Written as DNA, the CDR3 is TGCGCCAGCAGCTTACTAGCGGGATCGTACAATGAGCAGTTCTTC. The encoded protein is CASSLLAGSYNEQFF. Full variable domain (remainder filled in from reference TRBV5-1 and TRBJ2-1): KAGVTQTPRYLIKTRGQQVTLSCSPISGHRSVSWYQQTPGQGLQFLFEYFSETQRNKGNFPGRFSGRQFSNSRSEMNVSTLELGDSALYLCASSLLAGSYNEQFFGPGTRLTVL.

The chain is built from TRBV11-2 and TRBJ1-4; 7 positions match TRBD1. The CDR3 runs 14 residues. Germline CDR1 is SGHAT and CDR2 is FQNNGV. V trimming: 5 bases; J trimming: 8 bases; junction bases outside the gene matches: 8. CDR3: CASSEEGAREKLFF. The CDR3 coding sequence is TGTGCCAGCAGCGAAGAGGGGGCTAGGGAAAAACTGTTTTTT.

This chain joins TRBV7-2 and TRBJ1-1, with TRBD1 as a possible D gene (6 bases). V was pared by 6 bases and J by 1 base, with 18 bases between. Germline CDR1 SGHTA, CDR2 FQGNSA. The CDR3 sequence is 16 residues long. The CDR3 coding sequence is TGTGCCAGCAGTAAAGGAGGGGGAGGGAAGAACACTGAAGCTTTCTTT. Its protein is CASSKGGGGKNTEAFF.

The CDR3 region has the DNA TGTGCCGGCCGACAGGGTCCGAGGGAAAAACTGTTTTTT. Its translation: CAGRQGPREKLFF. The V call is TRBV30, the J call TRBJ1-4; 7 bases are shared with TRBD1. Germline V gives CDR1 GTSNPN, CDR2 SVGIG (reference sequence). The trim removed 8 bases at V and 8 bases at J, leaving 11 bases unmatched. The CDR3 covers 13 residues. Full variable domain (rest looked up from reference TRBV30 and TRBJ1-4): SQTIHQWPATLVQPVGSPLSLECTVEGTSNPNLYWYRQAAGRGLQLLFYSVGIGQISSEVPQNLSASRPQDRQFILSSKKLLLSDSGFYLCAGRQGPREKLFFGSGTQLSVL.

V gene TRBV11-3 combines with J gene TRBJ1-3, with D maybe TRBD1 (5 bases). Trimming cost V 2 bases and J 1 base, with 6 bases left between them. Germline CDR1 SGHNT, CDR2 YENEEA. The CDR3 contains 14 residues. The CDR3 loop is CASSLQGSGNTIYF. CDR3 coding DNA: TGTGCCAGCAGCTTACAGGGTTCTGGAAACACCATATATTTT.